One sample yielded the 4 T cell receptor beta chains listed below, sequenced in a study of blood T cells in healthy people across ages. A second PCR of about 6 to 12 cycles used a sample-barcoded 5' primer and a J-beta primer mix. One entry per CDR3 protein, called by TCRdb with MiXCR from the 5' RACE reads. Of about 1,500,000 distinct CDR3 sequences listed, approximately 38% were seen once; the top ten hold 7% to 9.5%. Sequenced input: blood. The receptor source for this set is a woman younger than 30 in good health.

In its sample, this clonotype was seen a few times. This chain uses TRBV20-1 with TRBJ2-4; D uncertain. This CDR3 region has 14 residues. The V end was cut by 4 bases, the J end by 9 bases, with 19 bases between. CDR1 DFQATT and CDR2 SNEGSKA come from the germline V gene (reference sequence). The chain's CDR3 is CSAIERTLTFIQYF. The CDR3, as DNA: TGCAGTGCTATAGAGAGGACGCTGACGTTCATTCAGTACTTC.

The rearrangement links TRBV21-1 to TRBJ1-2; the D call TRBD1 from the table was never checked on the DNA. TRBV21-1 constitutes a pseudogene. This CDR3 has 15 amino acids. The CDR3 nucleotides are TGTGCCGCCAGGAGGGACAGGCGTACCTTTGGGGGCTACACCTTC. As protein: CAARRDRRTFGGYTF.

This clonotype has just a few counts. The gene calls are TRBV5-5 and TRBJ2-7; TRBD1 or TRBD2 may be the D gene (6 bases each). The CDR3 is 14 residues long. Germline values: CDR1 SGHKS, CDR2 YYEKEE (reference sequence). Trimming removed 3 bases at V and 1 base at J, with 11 bases between. This CDR3 is CASSSEGGSYEQYF. In nucleotides, the CDR3 is TGTGCCAGCAGCTCGGAGGGGGGTTCCTACGAGCAGTACTTC.

This clonotype was counted only a few times. The chain employs TRBV10-2 and TRBJ1-1; 7 bases match TRBD1. Per germline, CDR1 WSHSY and CDR2 SAAADI. CDR3 size: 14 residues. Trimming took 3 bases from V and 6 from J; bases not matched to a gene: 7. The CDR3 region is CASSETDRASEAFF. CDR3 in DNA: TGCGCCAGCAGTGAAACCGACAGGGCGTCTGAAGCTTTCTTT.